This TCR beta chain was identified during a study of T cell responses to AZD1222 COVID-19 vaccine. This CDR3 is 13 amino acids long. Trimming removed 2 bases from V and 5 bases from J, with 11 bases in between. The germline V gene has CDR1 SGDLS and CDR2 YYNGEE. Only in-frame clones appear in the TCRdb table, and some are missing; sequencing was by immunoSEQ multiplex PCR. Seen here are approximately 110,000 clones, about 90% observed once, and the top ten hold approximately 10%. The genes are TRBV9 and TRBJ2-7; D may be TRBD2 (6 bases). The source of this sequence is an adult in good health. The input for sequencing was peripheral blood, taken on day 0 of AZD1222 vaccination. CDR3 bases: TGTGCCAGCAGCGTCTCCGGGGGTAACGAGCAGTACTTC. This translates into CASSVSGGNEQYF. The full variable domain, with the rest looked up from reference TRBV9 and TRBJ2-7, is DSGVTQTPKHLITATGQRVTLRCSPRSGDLSVYWYQQSLDQGLQFLIQYYNGEERAKGNILERFSAQQFPDLHSELNLSSLELGDSALYFCASSVSGGNEQYFGPGTRLTVT.